This TCR beta chain was captured by sequencing in a study of vaccination effects on CD4 cells after COVID-19. The CDR3 is 13 amino acids. The V end was cut by 1 base, the J end by 2 bases, with 5 bases between. Per the germline V gene, CDR1 is KGHSH and CDR2 is LQKENI. On this clone: Its antigen is still unknown.

The repertoire was sequenced with immunoSEQ multiplex PCR; TCRdb's copy has only in-frame clones and lacks some. This sample has tens of thousands of clones, with 72% found just once. Prior to sequencing, the ViraFEST assay stimulated PBMC with viral peptide pools, which expanded the antigen-specific CD4+ T cells. It was after nine to ten days of culture that CD4+ T cells were isolated. All participants had two doses of either the BNT162b2 or mRNA-1273 vaccine. This sequence joins TRBV18 and TRBJ2-5, with D hard to call. The TCR sequence derives from a human donor who received a COVID-19 vaccine. The sequences come from CD4+ T cells from PBMCs cultured with HCoV-229E spike peptides, collected after COVID-19 vaccination. The CDR3, as DNA: TGTGCCAGCTCACCACGGGAACAAGAGACCCAGTACTTC. Protein sequence: CASSPREQETQYF.